A selection of T cell receptor beta chains follows, all from one sample in a study of blood T cell repertoires in COVID-19. TCRdb's copy holds only in-frame clones and misses some; the assay was immunoSEQ multiplex PCR. The sample shows roughly 38,000 clones, around four fifths of them seen only once. Sequencing was carried out using peripheral blood. These receptors were collected from a human donor in a cohort sampled during active COVID-19. Both conserved end residues are part of each CDR3. Each record gives: CDR3 length, J gene, clone size, V gene, D gene, CDR3 DNA, CDR3 protein. D genes are given only for firm matches. Some rows have no size entry. The others give once, few or many, or a class for an expanded clone.

cdr3_length: 15
j_call: TRBJ1-2
clone_size: NA
v_call: TRBV28
d_call: NA
cdr3_nt: TGTGCCAGCAGTTTGGCGGGCCAGGACGCGTGGGGCTACACCTTC
cdr3_aa: CASSLAGQDAWGYTF

cdr3_length: 14
j_call: TRBJ1-2
clone_size: once
v_call: TRBV5-1
d_call: NA
cdr3_nt: TGCGCCAGCAGCTTAGGAGAAGGTCTCGATGGCTACACCTTC
cdr3_aa: CASSLGEGLDGYTF

cdr3_length: 16
j_call: TRBJ1-1
clone_size: NA
v_call: TRBV9
d_call: TRBD1
cdr3_nt: TGTGCCAGCAGCGCACCCAGGGGGGCAGGGGGCACTGAAGCTTTCTTT
cdr3_aa: CASSAPRGAGGTEAFF

cdr3_length: 15
j_call: TRBJ1-5
clone_size: few
v_call: TRBV15
d_call: NA
cdr3_nt: TGTGCCACCAGCATAAGCCCTGACGGGTATCAGCCCCAGCATTTT
cdr3_aa: CATSISPDGYQPQHF

cdr3_length: 15
j_call: TRBJ1-1
clone_size: NA
v_call: TRBV6-5
d_call: TRBD1
cdr3_nt: TGTGCCAGCAGGGCACGAAGGGGGCAAACCGCTGAAGCTTTCTTT
cdr3_aa: CASRARRGQTAEAFF

cdr3_length: 15
j_call: TRBJ2-5
clone_size: NA
v_call: TRBV6-6
d_call: NA
cdr3_nt: TGTGCCAGCAGTTTGCTAGGGGTGACGGGAGAGACCCAGTACTTC
cdr3_aa: CASSLLGVTGETQYF

cdr3_length: 15
j_call: TRBJ2-7
clone_size: NA
v_call: TRBV7-9
d_call: TRBD1
cdr3_nt: TGTGCCAGCAGCTTTGCCCAGGGGGCATCCTACGAGCAGTACTTC
cdr3_aa: CASSFAQGASYEQYF

cdr3_length: 15
j_call: TRBJ2-7
clone_size: NA
v_call: TRBV13
d_call: NA
cdr3_nt: TGTGCCAGCAGCTCCCGGTTTAACAGTTCCTACGAGCAGTACTTC
cdr3_aa: CASSSRFNSSYEQYF

cdr3_length: 17
j_call: TRBJ1-4
clone_size: NA
v_call: TRBV6-2/TRBV6-3
d_call: NA
cdr3_nt: TGTGCCAGCAGCTCCCCCCAGGTTTCGGCAACTAATGAAAAACTGTTTTTT
cdr3_aa: CASSSPQVSATNEKLFF

cdr3_length: 14
j_call: TRBJ1-2
clone_size: once
v_call: TRBV3-1/TRBV3-2
d_call: NA
cdr3_nt: TGTGCCAGCAGCCAATCAGGGCTATTCTATGGCTACACCTTC
cdr3_aa: CASSQSGLFYGYTF

cdr3_length: 15
j_call: TRBJ2-7
clone_size: NA
v_call: TRBV6-5
d_call: TRBD1
cdr3_nt: TGTGCCAGCAGTACCCAGGGGGTCGGCACCTACGAGCAGTACTTC
cdr3_aa: CASSTQGVGTYEQYF

cdr3_length: 19
j_call: TRBJ2-7
clone_size: once
v_call: TRBV6-1
d_call: NA
cdr3_nt: TGTGCCAGCAGTGTCGCTCGCCCGGGGACAAATTTAATCTCCTACGAGCAGTACTTC
cdr3_aa: CASSVARPGTNLISYEQYF

cdr3_length: 14
j_call: TRBJ1-1
clone_size: NA
v_call: TRBV6-2/TRBV6-3
d_call: NA
cdr3_nt: TGTGCCAGCAGTTTGATGGAGGGGCATAGCGAAGCTTTCTTT
cdr3_aa: CASSLMEGHSEAFF

cdr3_length: 14
j_call: TRBJ1-1
clone_size: NA
v_call: TRBV7-9
d_call: NA
cdr3_nt: TGTGCCAGCTATTCCCATTCGGGACATTCCGAAGCTTTCTTT
cdr3_aa: CASYSHSGHSEAFF

cdr3_length: 15
j_call: TRBJ1-3
clone_size: NA
v_call: TRBV30
d_call: TRBD1
cdr3_nt: TGTGCCTGGAGTGTACTTGGACAGGGTAAAAACACCATATATTTT
cdr3_aa: CAWSVLGQGKNTIYF

cdr3_length: 14
j_call: TRBJ2-3
clone_size: few
v_call: TRBV7-3
d_call: TRBD2
cdr3_nt: TGTGCCAGCAGCTTAAACGGGGGGGCAGATACGCAGTATTTT
cdr3_aa: CASSLNGGADTQYF

cdr3_length: 14
j_call: TRBJ1-5
clone_size: NA
v_call: TRBV9
d_call: NA
cdr3_nt: TGTGCCAGCAGCGCCTCAGATAGCAATCAGCCCCAGCATTTT
cdr3_aa: CASSASDSNQPQHF